This TCR beta chain was documented in a study of vaccination effects on CD4 cells after COVID-19. The ViraFEST assay expanded antigen-specific CD4+ T cells with viral peptide pools before sequencing. Cells that had been cultured for less than 13 days were the source of isolated CD4+ T cells. The person's infection with SARS-CoV-2, confirmed by PCR, took place between March and December 2020. Here immunoSEQ multiplex PCR was the method, and the copy in TCRdb shows in-frame clones only, minus some. The data show under 70,000 clones, roughly 77% seen once. This clone was detected once. As yet, its antigen is unknown. This CDR3 spans 12 amino acids. Trimming removed 6 bases from V and 6 bases from J, with 11 bases in between. Germline lookup yields CDR1 LNHDA and CDR2 SQIVND (reference sequence).

This rearrangement joins TRBV19 to TRBJ1-2; D may be TRBD1 (6 bases). The TCR was taken from a human donor who had a prior SARS-CoV-2 infection. The sequences come from CD4+ T cells from PBMCs cultured with HIV peptides, collected before COVID-19 vaccination. The subset here: HIV-1 Nef peptide pool negative control/reference culture. The CDR3 coding sequence is TGTGCCAGTAGCCCGCGGGGGCATGGCTACACCTTC. Translated: CASSPRGHGYTF.